This T cell receptor beta chain was identified in a study of neurological immune-mediated disorders. This clonotype was recorded at least ten times. Its antigen is currently unknown. The sorted libraries drew on approximately 1 million T cells that were CD4+ or CD8+. TCRdb ran MiXCR on the 5' RACE reads and lists one entry per CDR3 protein. The sample lists some 28,000 distinct CDR3 sequences, approximately 20% occurring once. Germline assignment: CDR1 SGHRS and CDR2 YFSETQ. The CDR3 consists of 14 residues. V gave up 0 bases and J gave up 1 base, with 7 bases separating them. The study's findings and limits: Multiple sclerosis patients had less TCR clonal expansion than even healthy controls, unlike HTLV-1-associated myelopathy.

The clonotype originates from a man aged 50 to 60 with HTLV-1-associated myelopathy (HAM/TSP). The genes are TRBV5-1 and TRBJ1-1, with unresolved D. The sample comprised CD4+ T cells from blood. CDR3 sequence reads: CASSLAGGNTEAFF. Here the CDR3 DNA reads TGCGCCAGCAGCTTGGCCGGCGGGAACACTGAAGCTTTCTTT.